One and the same sample provided the 24 T cell receptor beta chains below, sequenced in a study of T cell changes during pregnancy in multiple sclerosis. Profiling relied on immunoSEQ multiplex PCR, and the TCRdb table lists in-frame clones only, not all of them. The sample has around 65,000 clones; approximately 86% are singletons. The sample in question was peripheral blood, obtained in the first trimester of pregnancy. The receptors here all came from a female donor with multiple sclerosis, enrolled in a pregnancy study.

The V gene is TRBV6-5, the J gene TRBJ2-7, with 12 bases fitting TRBD2. There are 13 residues in the CDR3. Losses at the gene ends were 6 bases for V and 7 bases for J; bases not matched to a gene: 4. In germline, CDR1 is MNHEY, CDR2 SVGAGI. The CDR3 DNA sequence: TGTGCCAGCAGGCGACTAGCGGGAGATGAGCAGTACTTC. It is translated as CASRRLAGDEQYF.

The chain uses TRBV28 and TRBJ2-6; D perhaps matches TRBD1 (6 bases). The V end lost 6 bases, the J end lost 3 bases, and 12 bases lay between the germline ends. The CDR3 consists of 15 residues. The germline CDR1 and CDR2 sequences are MDHEN and SYDVKM. The DNA of the CDR3 is TGTGCCAGCAGCCGAGGGGGTAGTGGGGCCAACGTCCTGACTTTC. It encodes CASSRGGSGANVLTF.

J is TRBJ2-7 and V is TRBV18, with TRBD2 identical over 12 bases. The V segment lost 6 bases and the J segment 3 bases; nucleotides outside the gene matches: 6. This CDR3 has 15 residues. Per germline, CDR1 KGHSH and CDR2 LQKENI. The CDR3 sequence: CASSATSGSGYEQYF. DNA of the CDR3: TGTGCCAGCTCGGCGACTAGCGGGAGTGGCTACGAGCAGTACTTC.

V usage is TRBV11-3 and J usage is TRBJ2-7; a weak D match, TRBD2 (6 bases). In germline, CDR1 is SGHNT, CDR2 YENEEA. Trimming removed 5 bases at V and 3 bases at J, with 11 bases between. The CDR3 sequence is 13 residues long. This CDR3 reads CASSSQGLYEQYF. The CDR3 DNA sequence: TGTGCCAGCAGCAGTCAGGGACTCTACGAGCAGTACTTC.

The chain combines TRBV18 with TRBJ2-7, with 8 bases fitting TRBD1. The CDR3 spans 18 residues. The V and J ends lost 3 bases and 3 bases, in that order; junction bases with no gene match: 16. Germline CDR1 KGHSH, CDR2 LQKENI. CDR3 protein: CASSPGLWNRGSFYEQYF. CDR3 coding DNA: TGTGCCAGCTCACCTGGTCTTTGGAACAGGGGGAGTTTCTACGAGCAGTACTTC.

V is TRBV18 and J is TRBJ2-1; unclear D gene. The germline CDR1 and CDR2 sequences are KGHSH and LQKENI. The germline V and J ends were trimmed by 6 bases and 6 bases, with 9 bases remaining between them. This CDR3 region has 12 residues. The CDR3 is CASSPPGNEQFF. The CDR3, as DNA: TGTGCCAGCTCCCCGCCGGGCAATGAGCAGTTCTTC.

The J gene is TRBJ1-2, the V gene TRBV27; D not certain. Germline V gene lookup returns CDR1 MNHEY and CDR2 SMNVEV (reference sequence). V was clipped by 3 bases and J by 8 bases, with 13 bases between them. The CDR3 has 13 residues. CDR3 DNA: TGTGCCAGCAGTTTTCTGCCTTCCCGGGGCTACACCTTC. This translates into CASSFLPSRGYTF.

This sequence joins TRBV7-2 and TRBJ2-7, with TRBD2 identical over 10 bases. Germline CDR1 SGHTA, CDR2 FQGNSA. The CDR3 extends over 15 amino acids. V lost 4 bases and J lost 9; bases outside the gene matches: 12. The CDR3 region is CASSSKVAGGVVQYF. The CDR3 nucleotides are TGTGCCAGCAGCTCCAAAGTAGCGGGAGGTGTAGTGCAGTACTTC.

This chain uses TRBV30 with TRBJ1-2, with 9 nucleotides matching TRBD1. This CDR3 spans 13 amino acids. The V and J ends lost 5 bases and 8 bases, in that order; junction bases with no gene match: 9. Germline CDR1 GTSNPN, CDR2 SVGIG (reference sequence). CDR3 sequence reads: CAWGGRDRDGYTF. In nucleotides, the CDR3 is TGTGCCTGGGGGGGCCGGGACAGGGACGGCTACACCTTC.

This chain connects TRBV19 to TRBJ1-2; 8 bases align to TRBD1. The CDR3 loop spans 16 amino acids. Germline trimming cut 9 bases from V and 5 bases from J; bases unmatched to any gene: 17. CDR1 and CDR2 (germline): LNHDA, SQIVND (reference sequence). The chain's CDR3 is CASGPYGTGEEYGYTF. The DNA for the CDR3 is TGTGCCAGCGGGCCATACGGGACAGGTGAGGAGTATGGCTACACCTTC.

The J gene is TRBJ2-5, the V gene TRBV19; perhaps TRBD2 as D (5 bases). Germline CDR1 reads LNHDA; CDR2 reads SQIVND (reference sequence). Trimming removed 3 bases at V and 3 bases at J, with 8 bases between. The CDR3 sequence is 13 residues long. This CDR3 reads CASSIRAEETQYF. The CDR3 nucleotides read TGTGCCAGTAGTATTAGAGCGGAAGAGACCCAGTACTTC.

This sequence joins TRBV30 and TRBJ2-5; 8 bases are shared with TRBD1. Germline CDR1 reads GTSNPN; CDR2 reads SVGIG (reference sequence). The V gene end was trimmed by 8 bases and the J gene end by 5 bases; junction bases not matched to a gene: 7. This CDR3 region has 12 residues. The CDR3 loop is CAGAGGRETQYF. As DNA, the CDR3 is TGTGCCGGAGCAGGGGGCAGGGAGACCCAGTACTTC.

This clone was seen just once. CDR3 in DNA: TGTGCCAGCAGTTACCCTGGACGGGAGAAAAACGAGCAGTACTTC. It encodes CASSYPGREKNEQYF. The V gene is TRBV28, the J gene TRBJ2-7, with D possibly matching TRBD2 (6 bases). V lost 4 bases to trimming and J lost 5 bases, with 18 bases between them. Per the germline V gene, CDR1 is MDHEN and CDR2 is SYDVKM. The CDR3 is 15 residues long.

CDR3 loop: CASASGGSTDTQYF. CDR3 nucleotides: TGTGCCAGCGCTAGCGGGGGAAGCACAGATACGCAGTATTTT. The chain combines TRBV5-4 with TRBJ2-3; 10 bases are a match to TRBD2. The length of the CDR3 is 14 residues. CDR1 and CDR2 (germline): SGHNT, YYREEE (reference sequence). The V gene end was trimmed by 7 bases and the J gene end by 0 bases; junction bases not matched to a gene: 2.

CDR3 nucleotide sequence: TGTGCCAGCAGAGACGACAGCCGAAAACTGTTTTTT. Residues: CASRDDSRKLFF. V usage is TRBV6-6 and J usage is TRBJ1-4, with a possible D match to TRBD1 (5 bases). Germline values: CDR1 MNHNY, CDR2 SVGAGI (reference sequence). Trimming pared 6 bases from V and 10 bases from J, leaving 12 bases between. The CDR3 runs 12 residues.

The J gene is TRBJ1-2, the V gene TRBV19, with TRBD1 matching over 8 bases. The CDR3 contains 13 residues. The junction had 5 bases not matched to a gene; V was cut back by 4 bases and J by 7 bases. CDR1 LNHDA and CDR2 SQIVND come from the germline V gene (reference sequence). The CDR3 is CASSRGQGFGYTF. CDR3 DNA: TGTGCCAGTAGTAGAGGACAGGGCTTTGGCTACACCTTC.

The chain recombines TRBV28 with TRBJ1-5; 8 bases align to TRBD1. This CDR3 is built from 14 residues. From germline, CDR1 is MDHEN and CDR2 SYDVKM. The ends lost 4 bases at V and 2 bases at J; junction bases unmatched: 1. The CDR3 sequence is CASSSGGGNQPQHF. In DNA, the CDR3 is TGTGCCAGCAGTTCAGGGGGCGGCAATCAGCCCCAGCATTTT.

V gene TRBV29-1 combines with J gene TRBJ1-1; a possible D gene is TRBD1 (6 bases). V was pared by 5 bases and J by 4 bases, with 17 bases between. Germline-derived CDR1 and CDR2 are SQVTM and ANQGSEA. CDR3 length: 14 amino acids. This chain's CDR3 is CSVLVRGFGTEAFF. In nucleotides, the CDR3 is TGCAGCGTTTTAGTGAGGGGGTTTGGCACTGAAGCTTTCTTT.

The chain joins TRBV5-4 to TRBJ2-5, with D tentatively TRBD1 (6 bases). V dropped 1 base and J dropped 3 bases, with 10 bases sitting between them. Germline CDR1 is SGHNT and CDR2 is YYREEE (reference sequence). This CDR3 comprises 14 residues. The CDR3 sequence: CASSLQQGEETQYF. CDR3 DNA: TGTGCCAGCAGCTTGCAACAGGGTGAAGAGACCCAGTACTTC.

The chain employs TRBV10-3 and TRBJ2-7; D is perhaps TRBD2 (7 bases). The CDR3 spans 16 residues. V dropped 6 bases and J dropped 5 bases, with 23 bases sitting between them. The germline gives CDR1 ENHRY, CDR2 SYGVKD. This CDR3 reads CAIRAGGGGPGDEQYF. In DNA form, the CDR3 reads TGTGCCATCAGGGCTGGGGGGGGCGGGCCCGGGGACGAGCAGTACTTC.

The chain joins TRBV7-8 to TRBJ1-5; D might be TRBD1 (5 bases). CDR1 is SGHVS and CDR2 is FQNEAQ in the germline V gene. This CDR3 region has 13 residues. The V end was cut by 3 bases, the J end by 7 bases, with 10 bases between. The CDR3 nucleotides are TGTGCCAGCAGCTTTAGGGGCTGGCAGCCCCAGCATTTT. As protein: CASSFRGWQPQHF.

This chain joins TRBV4-1 and TRBJ2-1; D perhaps matches TRBD2 (6 bases). The CDR3 covers 18 residues. Germline-derived CDR1 and CDR2 are MGHRA and YSYEKL. The V and J ends lost 0 bases and 3 bases respectively, with 18 bases between them. For the CDR3, the DNA is TGCGCCAGCAGCCAAGAAAGAGGAGTTGTCGGGGGCTACAATGAGCAGTTCTTC. This codes for CASSQERGVVGGYNEQFF.

The chain is built from TRBV7-2 and TRBJ2-7; TRBD2 agrees at 8 bases. The germline V gene has CDR1 SGHTA and CDR2 FQGNSA. V was pared by 4 bases and J by 6 bases, with 8 bases of the junction left unmatched. CDR3 length: 14 amino acids. In nucleotides, the CDR3 is TGTGCCAGCAGCTCGGGACTAGTGAGTGGCGAGCAGTACTTC. The encoded protein is CASSSGLVSGEQYF.

DNA for the CDR3: TGTGCCAGCAGTGAAAGCGGGAGGGCCTACGAGCAGTACTTC. Protein: CASSESGRAYEQYF. V gene TRBV28 combines with J gene TRBJ2-7; 10 nucleotides align to TRBD2. Trimming at V came to 5 bases and at J to 2 bases, leaving 3 bases not matched to a gene. This CDR3 has 14 amino acids. Germline V lookup: CDR1 MDHEN, CDR2 SYDVKM. The full variable domain, rest sourced from reference TRBV28 and TRBJ2-7, is DVKVTQSSRYLVKRTGEKVFLECVQDMDHENMFWYRQDPGLGLRLIYFSYDVKMKEKGDIPEGYSVSREKKERFSLILESASTNQTSMYLCASSESGRAYEQYFGPGTRLTVT.